The 10 T cell receptor beta chains below come from one sample, sequenced in a study of T-cell reconstitution after alpha-beta-depleted transplantation in children. Unique molecular identifiers were incorporated when the TCRbeta library was constructed. TCRdb redid the calling of the PCR reads with MiXCR, one entry per CDR3 protein. The sample records 350,000 to 450,000 distinct CDR3 sequences, roughly 22% being singletons. The material was PBMCs from the stem cell graft donor, obtained from the stem cell graft. Receptor source: a human donor who donated a stem cell graft to a child with acute myeloid leukemia.

The chain employs TRBV25-1 and TRBJ2-7; no reliable D call. The CDR3 sequence is 13 residues long. Germline V CDR1 and CDR2: MGHDK, SYGVNS. Trimming pared 4 bases from V and 0 bases from J, leaving 7 bases between. CDR3 sequence: CASSATSSYEQYF. The CDR3 DNA follows: TGTGCCAGCAGTGCGACAAGCTCCTACGAGCAGTACTTC.

This sequence joins TRBV29-1 and TRBJ2-2; perhaps TRBD1 as D (6 bases). Germline loops: CDR1 SQVTM, CDR2 ANQGSEA. This CDR3 contains 11 residues. The V end was cut by 6 bases, the J end by 6 bases, with 8 bases between. CDR3 nucleotides: TGCAGCGTCGAGGGGGCCGGGGAGCTGTTTTTT. It is translated as CSVEGAGELFF.

This clonotype was observed at least ten times. This chain connects TRBV20-1 to TRBJ2-7, with unresolved D. CDR1 and CDR2 (germline): DFQATT, SNEGSKA (reference sequence). This CDR3 is built from 13 residues. V was pared by 3 bases and J by 0 bases, with 9 bases between. CDR3: CSARKLDSYEQYF. The CDR3, as DNA: TGCAGTGCTAGGAAGCTTGACTCCTACGAGCAGTACTTC.

The V call is TRBV7-2, the J call TRBJ2-1; D is perhaps TRBD1 (6 bases). V was cut by 2 bases and J by 9 bases, with 14 bases left in between. The germline gives CDR1 SGHTA, CDR2 FQGNSA. This CDR3 comprises 14 residues. The DNA of the CDR3 is TGTGCCAGCAGCTTAAATCCAGGGGTTGGTGAGCAGTTCTTC. This translates into CASSLNPGVGEQFF.

This clonotype was observed a few times. The chain joins TRBV29-1 to TRBJ1-1; 11 nucleotides line up with TRBD1. The V and J ends lost 6 bases and 4 bases, in that order; junction bases with no gene match: 1. The CDR3 loop spans 12 amino acids. Germline assignment: CDR1 SQVTM and CDR2 ANQGSEA. Here the CDR3 reads CSVGTGGTEAFF. The DNA of the CDR3 is TGCAGCGTGGGGACAGGGGGCACTGAAGCTTTCTTT.

This clonotype has just a few counts. The rearrangement joins TRBV4-1 to TRBJ2-5; weak D call: TRBD1 (6 bases). Looked up from germline, CDR1 is MGHRA and CDR2 is YSYEKL. V lost 4 bases and J 3 bases, leaving 27 bases between the germline ends. The CDR3 length is 19 residues. CDR3 sequence (DNA): TGCGCCAGCAGCCCCCGTCCCGGACAGCCCGCGAGCAGGGAAGAGACCCAGTACTTC. It encodes CASSPRPGQPASREETQYF.

This chain links TRBV11-2 with TRBJ1-1, with 9 bases aligning to TRBD1. Germline trimming cut 2 bases from V and 4 bases from J; bases unmatched to any gene: 5. The CDR3 consists of 15 residues. CDR1 is SGHAT, CDR2 FQNNGV, per germline. CDR3 sequence reads: CASSLTQGAGTEAFF. CDR3 sequence (DNA): TGTGCCAGCAGCTTAACACAGGGGGCTGGCACTGAAGCTTTCTTT.

The chain joins TRBV27 to TRBJ2-3; TRBD2 aligns across 14 bases. This CDR3 is 17 amino acids long. Germline assignment: CDR1 MNHEY and CDR2 SMNVEV (reference sequence). With V trimmed by 2 bases and J by 3 bases, 4 bases remained unmatched. CDR3 amino acids: CASSLGLAGGWTDTQYF. Written as DNA, the CDR3 is TGTGCCAGCAGTTTAGGACTAGCGGGAGGTTGGACAGATACGCAGTATTTT.

This clonotype occurred a few times. This CDR3 is CSASSGQFSNQPQHF. The CDR3 DNA is TGCAGTGCTAGTTCTGGACAGTTTAGCAATCAGCCCCAGCATTTT. This rearrangement joins TRBV20-1 to TRBJ1-5, with D possibly TRBD1 on 6 matching bases. CDR3 length: 15 amino acids. With 3 bases removed from V and 0 bases from J, the gap between germline ends came to 12 bases. Germline V CDR1 and CDR2: DFQATT, SNEGSKA (reference sequence).

This clonotype was detected only a few times. This rearrangement joins TRBV24-1 to TRBJ2-3, with D unresolved. Germline CDR1 and CDR2: KGHDR and SFDVKD. V lost 4 bases to trimming and J lost 2 bases, with 15 bases between them. The CDR3 loop spans 16 amino acids. The CDR3 DNA is TGTGCCACCAGTGAAGGCCTCTTCACAGTCACAGATACGCAGTATTTT. Amino acid sequence: CATSEGLFTVTDTQYF.